Following are 8 T cell receptor beta chains from one sample sequenced in a study of blood T cell repertoires in COVID-19. Clones were sequenced by immunoSEQ multiplex PCR, and TCRdb holds only the in-frame ones, with some missing. The sample has 45,000 to 65,000 clones, around 85% seen once. The sequenced material came from peripheral blood. Receptors were obtained from a woman of 80 years or more with COVID-19, enrolled during active disease.

The rearrangement uses TRBV15 and TRBJ2-3; 10 positions agree with TRBD1. J lost 3 bases, V lost 3 bases, and 3 bases had no gene match. Germline V gene sequence: CDR1 LNHNV, CDR2 YYDKDF (reference sequence). There are 15 residues in the CDR3. CDR3 amino acids: CATSSDRGLTDTQYF. The CDR3 bases are TGTGCCACCAGCAGCGACAGGGGGCTGACAGATACGCAGTATTTT.

The chain uses TRBV4-1 and TRBJ2-3; the D is unclear. Germline V gives CDR1 MGHRA, CDR2 YSYEKL. Deletions cut 0 bases from V and 5 bases from J, with 6 bases between. CDR3 length: 13 amino acids. CDR3 coding DNA: TGCGCCAGCAGCCAAGATCGAGGAGATACGCAGTATTTT. Amino acids: CASSQDRGDTQYF.

The CDR3 DNA is TGCGCCAGCAGCTTGGTGGCAGGGGTGAACACTGAAGCTTTCTTT. It encodes CASSLVAGVNTEAFF. The chain links TRBV5-1 to TRBJ1-1; a weak D match, TRBD1 (6 bases). In germline, CDR1 is SGHRS, CDR2 YFSETQ. There are 15 residues in the CDR3. V was pared by 0 bases and J by 0 bases, with 9 bases between.

V usage is TRBV7-8 and J usage is TRBJ2-3, with 7 bases that match TRBD2. V gave up 6 bases and J gave up 1 base; unmatched junction bases: 10. Germline V gives CDR1 SGHVS, CDR2 FQNEAQ. This CDR3 has 16 amino acids. CDR3 in DNA: TGTGCCAGCAGACAATGGGGAGGGGACGGCACAGATACGCAGTATTTT. Amino acids: CASRQWGGDGTDTQYF.

The V call is TRBV5-1, the J call TRBJ2-7; no definite D call. CDR1 and CDR2 (germline): SGHRS, YFSETQ. This CDR3 is 13 amino acids long. Between the trimmed V and J ends, which lost 2 bases and 0 bases, there was a span of 6 bases. CDR3 amino acids: CASSFAASYEQYF. CDR3 coding DNA: TGCGCCAGCAGCTTTGCGGCCTCCTACGAGCAGTACTTC.

This clone was recorded a few times. Written as DNA, the CDR3 is TGTGCCAGCAGTTACTCGAGTTGGACTCAAGGAAACACCATATATTTT. This sequence encodes CASSYSSWTQGNTIYF. The V call is TRBV6-5, the J call TRBJ1-3; D is uncertain. This CDR3 is 16 amino acids long. CDR1 MNHEY and CDR2 SVGAGI come from the germline V gene. With 0 bases removed from V and 4 bases from J, the gap between germline ends came to 13 bases.

The DNA of the CDR3 is TGTGCCAGTAGTACCAGAACCCCGAGGGAGCAGTACTTC. Protein product: CASSTRTPREQYF. The V call is TRBV19, the J call TRBJ2-7; D is uncertain. Germline loops: CDR1 LNHDA, CDR2 SQIVND (reference sequence). V lost 4 bases to trimming and J lost 7 bases, with 14 bases between them. The CDR3 is 13 amino acids.

The gene calls are TRBV24-1 and TRBJ2-7, with 8 bases lining up with TRBD2. Germline CDR1 KGHDR, CDR2 SFDVKD. The CDR3 contains 14 residues. J lost 6 bases, V lost 9 bases, and 12 bases had no gene match. The CDR3 nucleotides read TGTGCCACCTCTAGTTCGGGGGGGCGGTCCGAGCAGTACTTC. Protein sequence: CATSSSGGRSEQYF.